These T cell receptor beta chains were read from a single sample in a study of T cell changes during pregnancy in multiple sclerosis. TCRdb's table, derived via immunoSEQ multiplex PCR, lists solely in-frame clones and lacks some. The sample has about 98,000 clones; around 90% are singletons. This specimen consisted of peripheral blood, obtained after pregnancy. The receptor source for this set is a female donor in good health, enrolled as a control in a pregnancy study. CDR3s include the opening cysteine and the closing phenylalanine or tryptophan. A D gene is named only where the DNA matches it firmly. Clone size is not always given. Where it is, it says once, few, many or a class for expanded clones.

d_call	clone_size	j_call	v_call	cdr3_nt	cdr3_aa
.	once	TRBJ2-5	TRBV5-4	TGTGCCAGCAGCTTGAATAGGGGGACCCAGTACTTC	CASSLNRGTQYF
TRBD1	.	TRBJ2-7	TRBV19	TGTGCCAGTAGTGGGGGACAGACCTACGAGCAGTACTTC	CASSGGQTYEQYF
TRBD2	.	TRBJ2-3	TRBV7-3	TGTGCCAGCAGCTCCCCCCCCGGGCGCGGGGGGGCGGTAGATACGCAGTATTTT	CASSSPPGRGGAVDTQYF
.	.	TRBJ1-4	TRBV4-1	TGCGCCAGCAGCGGAGGAGCAACTAATGAAAAACTGTTTTTT	CASSGGATNEKLFF
.	.	TRBJ1-5	TRBV6-1	TGTGCCAACAGAACAGGGAGCAATCAGCCCCAGCATTTT	CANRTGSNQPQHF
TRBD1	.	TRBJ1-1	TRBV6-1	TGTGCCAGCAGTGAAGGACAGGGGAGCGCTTTCTTT	CASSEGQGSAFF
.	.	TRBJ2-5	TRBV5-1	TGCGCCAGTCGAGGACCGATAGGAGGGGAGACCCAGTACTTC	CASRGPIGGETQYF
.	few	TRBJ1-1	TRBV7-2	TGTGCCAGCAGCTTAGTTGAGGTGACTGAAGCTTTCTTT	CASSLVEVTEAFF
TRBD1	once	TRBJ1-4	TRBV5-1	TGCGCCAGCAGTCGACAGGGGGGAGAACTGGGTGAAAAACTGTTTTTT	CASSRQGGELGEKLFF
TRBD2	.	TRBJ2-3	TRBV10-3	TGTGCCACGGGGCCCGGGAGCGGGAGAACAGATACGCAGTATTTT	CATGPGSGRTDTQYF